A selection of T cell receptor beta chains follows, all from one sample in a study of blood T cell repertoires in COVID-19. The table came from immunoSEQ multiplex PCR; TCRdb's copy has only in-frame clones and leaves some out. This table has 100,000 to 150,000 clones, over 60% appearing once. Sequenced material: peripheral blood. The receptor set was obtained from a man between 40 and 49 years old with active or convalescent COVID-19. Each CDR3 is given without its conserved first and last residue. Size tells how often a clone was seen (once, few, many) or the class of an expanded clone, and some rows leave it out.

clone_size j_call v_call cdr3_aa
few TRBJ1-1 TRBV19 ASSIRGGTEAF
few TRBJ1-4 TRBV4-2 ASNFDVQEEKLF
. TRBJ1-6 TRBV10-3 AISQQGGVYNSPLH
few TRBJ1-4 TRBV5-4 ASSLRGDEKLF
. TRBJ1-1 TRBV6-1 ASSDSRGATEAF
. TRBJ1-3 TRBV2 ASTARGGSGNTIY
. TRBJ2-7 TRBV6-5 ATSRDYYYEQY
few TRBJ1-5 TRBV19 ASSMEGGQPQH
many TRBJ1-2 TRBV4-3 ASSQDSTGNYGYT
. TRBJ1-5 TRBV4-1 ASSLDREGGDNQPQH
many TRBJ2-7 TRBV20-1 SARSVYEQY
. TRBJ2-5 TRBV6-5 ASSLYRAETQY
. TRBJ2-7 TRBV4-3 ASSQEGGTLYEQY
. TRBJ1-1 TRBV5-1 ASSYTANTEAF
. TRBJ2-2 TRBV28 ASQAGGSTGELF